This TCR beta chain comes out of a study of T cell clonotyping in hematopoietic cell transplantation (dated by TCRdb to the early 2020s). About the full investigation: In the study, around 140 blood samples were gathered from 35 to 45 consecutive transplant recipients and their related donors. Recruitment of patients ran from 2015 to early 2017, and follow-up continued until late 2020 or until death.

In light of the paper, this sample's time point label describes: 100 days after allo-HCT. Recipient blood was collected about 28 days before transplant and at days 30, 100 and 180 after transplant. Nuclei Lysis Solution was used to extract genomic DNA from fresh or cryopreserved unfractionated peripheral blood mononuclear cells. CDR3 length: 12 amino acids, cysteine to phenylalanine. Here the CDR3 DNA is all that survives: 36 bases in frame from base 1. Via the germline V gene, CDR1 is SQVTM and CDR2 ANQGSEA. Cut back by 5 bases and 8 bases, the V and J ends lie 12 bases apart. Overall study outcomes, separate from this receptor: Broader posttransplant TCR repertoire diversity was predicted by donor and pretransplant recipient Inverse Simpson Index values. A decrease in recipient TCR diversity was observed after transplant, and a progressive increase in pathologically expanded clonotypes was seen from day 30 to day 180. Only a small fraction of recipient repertoires overlapped donor repertoires, with over 95% appearing de novo at the given depth. The sample size was limited, and because cells were not sorted, the contributions of CD4 and CD8 repertoires could not be separated.

The immunoSEQ assay, a bias-controlled multiplex PCR with V- and J-specific primers, was used to amplify TCR beta CDR3 regions from genomic DNA. In a second PCR step, a proprietary barcode and Illumina adapter sequences were attached to the CDR3 amplicons. An Illumina MiSeq instrument was used for sequencing of the CDR3 libraries. As for the original processing: Export and quality control were done with immunoSEQ Analyzer 3.0, while downstream analyses used R Bioconductor and Immunarch. Only productive rearrangements in the normalized downsampled data set went into calculating the repertoire metrics. Clonotypes larger than 5 templates in the normalized cohort were defined as pathologically expanded. The Inverse Simpson Index served as the measure of repertoire diversity. To capture all clonotypes, CMV-specificity analyses were performed on the non-normalized data set. Entries here come from immuneACCESS through TCRdb and include only in-frame sequences with V and J called. Some clones fail to appear in such tables; in the studies checked, an unresolved V gene covers under half of the shortfall, and the cause of the remainder is unknown. V, J and clone size were drawn from that table, and D and trimming were deduced from the DNA. The sample table holds about 10,000 clones, of which about 47% were seen once. The top ten clonotypes cover 10% to 15% of the sample.

A few counts support this clone. No antigen is known for it. Nothing much larger sits one base from this clone, and base qualities are not available. Sequences were derived from peripheral blood mononuclear cells, sampled 100 days after allogeneic stem cell transplant. The receptor comes from a female patient aged 45 to 65 who had an allogeneic stem cell transplant from an unrelated donor, so the T cells may come from the graft donor. Some clones in this sample may be carry-over from other donors' samples. Recombination joined TRBV29-1 with TRBJ1-4; the D gene is perhaps TRBD1, on 5 matching bases. The CDR3 here reads CSVWGEGEKLFF. The sequence in DNA is TGCAGCGTTTGGGGGGAAGGAGAAAAACTGTTTTTT.